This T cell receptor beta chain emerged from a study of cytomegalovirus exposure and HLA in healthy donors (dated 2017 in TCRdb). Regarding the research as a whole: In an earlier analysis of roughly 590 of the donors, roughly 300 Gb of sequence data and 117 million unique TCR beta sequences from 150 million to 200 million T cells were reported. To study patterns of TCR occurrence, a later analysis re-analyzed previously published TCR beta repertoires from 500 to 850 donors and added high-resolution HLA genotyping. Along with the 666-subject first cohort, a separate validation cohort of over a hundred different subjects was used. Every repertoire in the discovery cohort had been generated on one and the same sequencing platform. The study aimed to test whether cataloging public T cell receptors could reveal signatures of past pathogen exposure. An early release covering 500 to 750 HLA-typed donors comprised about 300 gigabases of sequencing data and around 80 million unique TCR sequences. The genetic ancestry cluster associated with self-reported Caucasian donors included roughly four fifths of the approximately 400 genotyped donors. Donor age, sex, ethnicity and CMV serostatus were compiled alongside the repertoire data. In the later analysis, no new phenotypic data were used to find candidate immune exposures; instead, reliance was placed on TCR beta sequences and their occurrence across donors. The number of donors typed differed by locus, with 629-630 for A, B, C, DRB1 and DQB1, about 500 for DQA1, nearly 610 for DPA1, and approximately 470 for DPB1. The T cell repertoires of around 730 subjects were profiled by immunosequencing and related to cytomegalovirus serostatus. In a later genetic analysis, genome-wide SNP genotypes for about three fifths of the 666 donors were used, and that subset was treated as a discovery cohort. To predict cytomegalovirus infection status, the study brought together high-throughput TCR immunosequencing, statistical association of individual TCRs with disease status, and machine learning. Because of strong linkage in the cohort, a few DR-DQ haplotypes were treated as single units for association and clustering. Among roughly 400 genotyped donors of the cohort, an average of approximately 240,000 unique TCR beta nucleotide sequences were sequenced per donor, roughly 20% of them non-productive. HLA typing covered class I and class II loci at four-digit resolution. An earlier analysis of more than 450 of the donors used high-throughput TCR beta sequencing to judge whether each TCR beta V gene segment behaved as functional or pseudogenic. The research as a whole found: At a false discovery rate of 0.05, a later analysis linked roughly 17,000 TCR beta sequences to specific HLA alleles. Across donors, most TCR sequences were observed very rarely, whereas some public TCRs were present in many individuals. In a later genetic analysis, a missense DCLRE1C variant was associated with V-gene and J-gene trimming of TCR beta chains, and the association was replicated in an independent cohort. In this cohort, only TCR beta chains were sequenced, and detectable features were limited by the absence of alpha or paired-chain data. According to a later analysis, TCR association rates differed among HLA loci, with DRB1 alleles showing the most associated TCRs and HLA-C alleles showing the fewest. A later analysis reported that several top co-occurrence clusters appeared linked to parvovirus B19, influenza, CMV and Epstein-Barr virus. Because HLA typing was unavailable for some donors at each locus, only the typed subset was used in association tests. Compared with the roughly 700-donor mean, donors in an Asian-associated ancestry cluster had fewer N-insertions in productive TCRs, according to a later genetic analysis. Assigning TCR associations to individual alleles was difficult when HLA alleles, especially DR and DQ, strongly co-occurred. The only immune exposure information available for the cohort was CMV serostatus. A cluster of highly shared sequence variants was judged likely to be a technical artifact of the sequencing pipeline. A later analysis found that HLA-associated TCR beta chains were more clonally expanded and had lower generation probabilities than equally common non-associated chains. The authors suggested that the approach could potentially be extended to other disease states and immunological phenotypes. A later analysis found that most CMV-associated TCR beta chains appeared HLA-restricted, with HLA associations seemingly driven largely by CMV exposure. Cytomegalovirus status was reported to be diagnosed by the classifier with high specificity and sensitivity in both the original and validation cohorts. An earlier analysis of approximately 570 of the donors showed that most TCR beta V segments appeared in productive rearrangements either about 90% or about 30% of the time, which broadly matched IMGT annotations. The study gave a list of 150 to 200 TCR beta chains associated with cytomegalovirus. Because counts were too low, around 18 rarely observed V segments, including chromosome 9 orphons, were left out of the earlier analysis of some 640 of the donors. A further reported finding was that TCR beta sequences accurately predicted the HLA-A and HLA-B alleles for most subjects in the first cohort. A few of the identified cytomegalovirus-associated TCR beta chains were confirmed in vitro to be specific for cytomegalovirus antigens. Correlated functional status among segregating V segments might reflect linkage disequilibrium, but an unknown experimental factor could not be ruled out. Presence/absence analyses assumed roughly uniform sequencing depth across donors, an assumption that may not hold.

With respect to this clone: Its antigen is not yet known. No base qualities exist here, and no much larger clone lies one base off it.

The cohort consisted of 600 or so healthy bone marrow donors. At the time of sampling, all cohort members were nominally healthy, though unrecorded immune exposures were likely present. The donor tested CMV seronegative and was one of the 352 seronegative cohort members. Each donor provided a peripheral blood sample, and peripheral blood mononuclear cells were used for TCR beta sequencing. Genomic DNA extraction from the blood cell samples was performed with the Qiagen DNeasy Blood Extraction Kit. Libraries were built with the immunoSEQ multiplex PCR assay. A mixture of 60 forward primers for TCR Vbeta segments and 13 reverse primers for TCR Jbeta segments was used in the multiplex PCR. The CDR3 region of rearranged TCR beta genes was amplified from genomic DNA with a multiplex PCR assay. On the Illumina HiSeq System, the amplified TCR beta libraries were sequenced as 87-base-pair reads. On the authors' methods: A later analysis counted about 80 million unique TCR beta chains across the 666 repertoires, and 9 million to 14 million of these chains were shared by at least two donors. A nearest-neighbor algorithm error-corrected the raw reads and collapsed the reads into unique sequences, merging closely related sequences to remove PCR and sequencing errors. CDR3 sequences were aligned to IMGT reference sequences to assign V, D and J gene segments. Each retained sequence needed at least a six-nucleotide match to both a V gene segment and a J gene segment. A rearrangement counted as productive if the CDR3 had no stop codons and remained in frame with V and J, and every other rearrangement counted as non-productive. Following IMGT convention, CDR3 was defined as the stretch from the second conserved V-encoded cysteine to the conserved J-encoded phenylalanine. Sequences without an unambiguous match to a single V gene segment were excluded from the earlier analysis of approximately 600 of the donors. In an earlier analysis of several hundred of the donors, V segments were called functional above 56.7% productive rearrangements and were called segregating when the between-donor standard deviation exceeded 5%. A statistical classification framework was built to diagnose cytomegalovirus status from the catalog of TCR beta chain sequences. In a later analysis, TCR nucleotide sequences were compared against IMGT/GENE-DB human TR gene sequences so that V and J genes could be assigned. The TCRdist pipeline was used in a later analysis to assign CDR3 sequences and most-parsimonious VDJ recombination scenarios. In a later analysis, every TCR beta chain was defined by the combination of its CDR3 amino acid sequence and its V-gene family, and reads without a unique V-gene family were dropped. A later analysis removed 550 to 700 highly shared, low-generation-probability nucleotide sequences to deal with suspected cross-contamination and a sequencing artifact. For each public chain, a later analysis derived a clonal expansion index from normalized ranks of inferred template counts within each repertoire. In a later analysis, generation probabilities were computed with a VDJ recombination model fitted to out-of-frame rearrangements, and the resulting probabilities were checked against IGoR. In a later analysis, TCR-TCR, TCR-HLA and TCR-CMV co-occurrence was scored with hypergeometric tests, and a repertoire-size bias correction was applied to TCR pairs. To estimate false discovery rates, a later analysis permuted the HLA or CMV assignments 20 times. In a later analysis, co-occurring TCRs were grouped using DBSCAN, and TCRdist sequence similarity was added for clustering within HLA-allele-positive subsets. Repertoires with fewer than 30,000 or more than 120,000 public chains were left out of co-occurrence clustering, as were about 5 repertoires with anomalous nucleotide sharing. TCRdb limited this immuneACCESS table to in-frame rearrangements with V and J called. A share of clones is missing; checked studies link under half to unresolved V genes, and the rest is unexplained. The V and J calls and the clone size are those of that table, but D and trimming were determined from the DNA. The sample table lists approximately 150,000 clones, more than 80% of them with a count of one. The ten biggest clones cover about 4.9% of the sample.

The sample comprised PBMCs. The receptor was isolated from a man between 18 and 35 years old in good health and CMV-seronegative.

The CDR3 sequence is CASSSKWGEGEQYF. DNA sequence: TGTGCCAGCAGTTCGAAGTGGGGGGAAGGCGAGCAGTACTTC. The chain is encoded by TRBV7-9 joined to TRBJ2-7; TRBD2 is a possible D gene, resting on 6 matching bases. V is cut by 6 bases and J by 6 bases, and the space between the germline ends is 18 bases. CDR1 SEHNR and CDR2 FQNEAQ are derived from the germline V gene (reference sequence). The CDR3, from cysteine to phenylalanine, totals 14 residues. Only the CDR3 part of the read is kept: 42 bases, read in frame from the first base.